These T cell receptor beta chains were read from a single sample in a study of post-analysis software for immune sequencing data. TCRdb re-analysed the PCR reads in MiXCR, keeping a single row per CDR3 protein. This table has some 690,000 distinct CDR3 sequences, 25% to 30% appearing once. Sequencing was performed on blood. The source is a girl aged 5-17 years with multiple sclerosis. Both conserved end residues are part of each CDR3. D genes are given only for firm matches. Clone size is given for some rows only: seen once, a few or many times, or a class if the clone is expanded.

CDR3 | DNA | J | V | D | length | size
CASSRTPNTGELFF | TGTGCCAGCAGCCGGACACCGAACACCGGGGAGCTGTTTTTT | TRBJ2-2 | TRBV6-4 | NA | 14 | few
CASSASGDTWRETQYF | TGTGCCAGCAGCGCTTCCGGGGACACCTGGCGGGAGACCCAGTACTTC | TRBJ2-5 | TRBV9 | NA | 16 | few
CASSSPEQETQYF | TGTGCCAGCAGCTCCCCGGAGCAAGAGACCCAGTACTTC | TRBJ2-5 | TRBV7-9 | NA | 13 | few
CASSLSLGLQAPYGYTF | TGTGCCAGCAGCTTATCATTGGGACTACAGGCGCCGTATGGCTACACCTTC | TRBJ1-2 | TRBV7-2 | NA | 17 | NA
CSAHSGANVLTF | TGCAGTGCTCACTCTGGGGCCAACGTCCTGACTTTC | TRBJ2-6 | TRBV20-1 | NA | 12 | many
CSASNLVRGYTF | TGCAGTGCTAGTAATTTGGTTCGGGGCTACACCTTC | TRBJ1-2 | TRBV20-1 | NA | 12 | NA
CASSEVRDNQPQHF | TGTGCCAGCAGTGAGGTCAGGGACAATCAGCCCCAGCATTTT | TRBJ1-5 | TRBV6-4 | NA | 14 | NA
CASSVDAGGVYNEQFF | TGTGCCAGCAGCGTAGATGCGGGAGGGGTCTACAATGAGCAGTTCTTC | TRBJ2-1 | TRBV9 | TRBD2 | 16 | NA
CSARVHSYQETQYF | TGCAGTGCTAGGGTACACAGCTACCAAGAGACCCAGTACTTC | TRBJ2-5 | TRBV20-1 | NA | 14 | few
CAIMGQGTDTQYF | TGTGCCATCATGGGACAGGGCACAGATACGCAGTATTTT | TRBJ2-3 | TRBV10-3 | TRBD1 | 13 | few
CASSLDSGRYETQYF | TGCGCCAGCAGCTTGGACAGCGGGAGATACGAGACCCAGTACTTC | TRBJ2-5 | TRBV5-1 | TRBD2 | 15 | NA
CASSHKPGRGYEQYF | TGTGCCAGCAGTCACAAGCCGGGACGGGGCTACGAGCAGTACTTC | TRBJ2-7 | TRBV6-5 | NA | 15 | few
CASSLSTGELFF | TGTGCCAGCAGCTTATCTACCGGGGAGCTGTTTTTT | TRBJ2-2 | TRBV7-9 | NA | 12 | few
CASILLAAFYNEQFF | TGTGCCAGCATTCTACTGGCGGCCTTTTACAATGAGCAGTTCTTC | TRBJ2-1 | TRBV6-1 | NA | 15 | NA
CASSSKNQETQYF | TGTGCCAGCAGTTCCAAAAACCAAGAGACCCAGTACTTC | TRBJ2-5 | TRBV27 | NA | 13 | NA
CASSLPGTDPEQYF | TGTGCCAGCAGTCTCCCCGGGACCGACCCAGAGCAGTACTTC | TRBJ2-7 | TRBV28 | NA | 14 | NA
CASSSGQTQYF | TGTGCCAGCAGTAGCGGTCAGACCCAGTACTTC | TRBJ2-5 | TRBV2 | NA | 11 | NA
CASSSLKGDNQGGYTF | TGTGCCAGCAGCTCCCTCAAAGGAGACAATCAGGGCGGCTACACCTTC | TRBJ1-2 | TRBV11-2 | NA | 16 | few
CASSVIGGPSYNEQFF | TGTGCCAGCAGTGTAATCGGCGGGCCCTCCTACAATGAGCAGTTCTTC | TRBJ2-1 | TRBV2 | NA | 16 | NA
CASSEGGTGNSNQPQHF | TGTGCCAGCAGTGAAGGGGGGACTGGAAATAGCAATCAGCCCCAGCATTTT | TRBJ1-5 | TRBV2 | NA | 17 | NA
CAISGKGGTANTEAFF | TGTGCCATCAGTGGCAAAGGGGGGACAGCGAACACTGAAGCTTTCTTT | TRBJ1-1 | TRBV10-3 | TRBD1 | 16 | few
CASSLDMNIQYF | TGTGCCAGCAGCCTTGACATGAACATTCAGTACTTC | TRBJ2-4 | TRBV7-2 | NA | 12 | NA
CASSRQGRGQAETQYF | TGTGCCAGCAGTAGGCAAGGCAGGGGGCAAGCGGAGACCCAGTACTTC | TRBJ2-5 | TRBV9 | TRBD1 | 16 | NA
CASRLGGFQVNTEAFF | TGTGCCAGCAGACTAGGGGGCTTCCAGGTGAACACTGAAGCTTTCTTT | TRBJ1-1 | TRBV7-2 | TRBD1 | 16 | few
CSVAGQTNTEAFF | TGCAGCGTTGCGGGACAGACAAACACTGAAGCTTTCTTT | TRBJ1-1 | TRBV29-1 | TRBD1 | 13 | NA
CAISEREQETQYF | TGTGCCATCAGTGAGCGGGAGCAAGAGACCCAGTACTTC | TRBJ2-5 | TRBV10-3 | NA | 13 | NA